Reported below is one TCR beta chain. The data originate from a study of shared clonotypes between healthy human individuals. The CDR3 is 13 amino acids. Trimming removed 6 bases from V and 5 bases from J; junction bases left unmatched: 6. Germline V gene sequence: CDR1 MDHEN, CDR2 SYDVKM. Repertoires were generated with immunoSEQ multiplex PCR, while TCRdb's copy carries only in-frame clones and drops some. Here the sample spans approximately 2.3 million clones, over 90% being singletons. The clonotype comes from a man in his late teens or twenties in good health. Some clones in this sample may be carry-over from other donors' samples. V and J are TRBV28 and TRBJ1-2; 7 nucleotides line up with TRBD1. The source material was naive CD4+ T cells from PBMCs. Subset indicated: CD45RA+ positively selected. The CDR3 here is CASSSRQGYGYTF. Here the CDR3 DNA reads TGTGCCAGCAGCTCCAGACAGGGTTATGGCTACACCTTC.